Presented here are 29 T cell receptor beta chains from one specimen sequenced in a study of T cells in Graves' hyperthyroidism and ophthalmopathy. TCR beta CDR3 regions were amplified from RNA transcripts. HTBI primers were employed in a first-round RT-PCR of the TCR CDR3. TCRdb re-called the multiplex PCR reads through MiXCR, storing one row per CDR3 protein. The sample lists some 180,000 distinct CDR3 sequences, about a sixth seen once, with around 52% in the top ten. The source material was blood. The receptors were gathered from a woman in her fifties or sixties with Graves' hyperthyroidism.

This clonotype was seen more than once but under ten times. This chain joins TRBV6-2 or TRBV6-3 and TRBJ2-1; 7 positions match TRBD2. The CDR3 runs to 14 residues. The germline CDR1 and CDR2 sequences are MNHEY and SVGEGT. Trimming took 2 bases from V and 10 from J; bases not matched to a gene: 8. In DNA, the CDR3 is TGTGCCAGCAGTTACCGAGCGGGATCGGGGGAGCAGTTCTTC. This codes for CASSYRAGSGEQFF.

The sample holds a few counts of this clonotype. CDR3 residues: CSAQGPYEQYF. The CDR3 DNA sequence: TGCAGCGCACAGGGCCCCTACGAGCAGTACTTC. V is TRBV29-1 and J is TRBJ2-7; a weak D match, TRBD1 (6 bases). Trimming took off 7 bases at V and 2 bases at J, with 9 bases between the two ends. The CDR3 runs 11 residues. Germline CDR1 and CDR2: SQVTM and ANQGSEA.

This clonotype has a count of ten or more. The chain recombines TRBV7-9 with TRBJ2-1; TRBD1 is a possible D gene (5 bases). Trimming cost V 6 bases and J 5 bases, with 14 bases left between them. The length of the CDR3 is 14 residues. CDR1 and CDR2 (germline): SEHNR, FQNEAQ (reference sequence). CDR3 coding DNA: TGTGCCAGCAGGACGCAGGGTGTGGACAATGAGCAGTTCTTC. This translates into CASRTQGVDNEQFF.

This clonotype was detected a few times. This chain uses TRBV12-3 or TRBV12-4 with TRBJ1-2; 9 bases line up with TRBD1. This CDR3 is built from 15 residues. Unmatched junction bases numbered 11, after V lost 8 bases and J lost 4 bases. In nucleotides, the CDR3 is TGTGCCAGCGACGTTCCGGGACAGGGTGCCTATGGCTACACCTTC. Its protein is CASDVPGQGAYGYTF.

This clonotype has at least ten counts. This rearrangement joins TRBV20-1 to TRBJ2-3; 9 bases match TRBD1. V lost 1 base and J lost 6; bases outside the gene matches: 8. This CDR3 region has 15 residues. Germline CDR1 DFQATT, CDR2 SNEGSKA (reference sequence). CDR3 sequence reads: CSARGGTGKSDTQYF. In nucleotides, the CDR3 is TGCAGTGCTAGAGGCGGGACAGGGAAGTCCGATACGCAGTATTTT.

This clonotype was seen ten or more times. V is TRBV12-3 or TRBV12-4 and J is TRBJ1-1; D gene unclear. This CDR3 has 12 amino acids. With 7 bases removed from V and 1 base from J, the gap between germline ends came to 7 bases. The CDR3, as DNA: TGTGCCAGCAACTTAAGGAACACTGAAGCTTTCTTT. It codes for CASNLRNTEAFF.

As regards this clonotype: One base away lies a much larger clone, so this may be a sequencing read error. This chain uses TRBV9 with TRBJ2-7, with a possible D match to TRBD2 (5 bases). The J call could be wrong; TRBJ2-1 is a better fit for the DNA end. The CDR3 covers 15 residues. The germline gives CDR1 SGDLS, CDR2 YYNGEE. The CDR3 is CASSVHSDFSYEQFF. CDR3 nucleotide sequence: TGTGCCAGCAGCGTACATTCGGACTTCTCCTACGAGCAGTTCTTC.

The chain joins TRBV20-1 to TRBJ1-4; TRBD1 agrees at 7 bases. V gave up 4 bases and J gave up 8 bases; unmatched junction bases: 7. CDR1 is DFQATT, CDR2 SNEGSKA, per germline (reference sequence). This CDR3 is 13 amino acids long. The CDR3 DNA follows: TGCAGTGCTACGACAGGGAGTAGCGAAAAACTGTTTTTT. Protein product: CSATTGSSEKLFF.

Ten or more counts support this clonotype. The genes are TRBV2 and TRBJ1-2; 7 bases agree with TRBD1. Germline values: CDR1 SNHLY, CDR2 FYNNEI. The J segment lost 2 bases and the V segment lost 8 bases, leaving 8 bases of the junction unmatched. This CDR3 comprises 14 residues. The CDR3 sequence: CASRKTGTNYGYTF. The DNA of the CDR3 is TGTGCCAGCCGAAAGACAGGGACGAACTATGGCTACACCTTC. Full variable domain (outside the CDR3, taken from reference TRBV2 and TRBJ1-2): EPEVTQTPSHQVTQMGQEVILRCVPISNHLYFYWYRQILGQKVEFLVSFYNNEISEKSEIFDDQFSVERPDGSNFTLKIRSTKLEDSAMYFCASRKTGTNYGYTFGSGTRLTVV.

Many counts were recorded for this clonotype. V usage is TRBV2 and J usage is TRBJ1-5; 7 bases agree with TRBD1. CDR1 and CDR2 (germline): SNHLY, FYNNEI. V lost 6 bases to trimming and J lost 0 bases; unmatched junction nucleotides: 5. The length of the CDR3 is 15 residues. The CDR3 DNA sequence: TGTGCCAGCAGGGGACAGCTTTTTAGCAATCAGCCCCAGCATTTT. Translating it yields CASRGQLFSNQPQHF. The full variable domain, in which reference TRBV2 and TRBJ1-5 provide the parts outside the CDR3, is EPEVTQTPSHQVTQMGQEVILRCVPISNHLYFYWYRQILGQKVEFLVSFYNNEISEKSEIFDDQFSVERPDGSNFTLKIRSTKLEDSAMYFCASRGQLFSNQPQHFGDGTRLSIL.

There are many counts of this clonotype. The chain employs TRBV20-1 and TRBJ2-7, with 7 positions matching TRBD1. Germline V gene data show CDR1 as DFQATT and CDR2 as SNEGSKA (reference sequence). V dropped 7 bases and J dropped 1; count of bases not matched to a gene: 7. CDR3 size: 13 residues. In nucleotides, the CDR3 is TGCAGTGGAAGACAGGGCGCGTCCTACGAGCAGTACTTC. Translated: CSGRQGASYEQYF.

The table lists this clonotype with a few counts. This chain joins TRBV14 and TRBJ2-7; D may be TRBD2 (6 bases). CDR1 is SGHDN and CDR2 is FVKESK in the germline V gene. The CDR3 sequence is 14 residues long. V was pared by 4 bases and J by 2 bases, with 12 bases between. CDR3 sequence reads: CASSPRLGPYEQYF. CDR3 DNA sequence: TGTGCCAGCAGCCCGAGACTAGGCCCCTACGAGCAGTACTTC.

This clonotype occurred many times. The gene calls are TRBV12-3 or TRBV12-4 and TRBJ2-1; D not certain. The CDR3 length is 11 residues. Trimming pared 2 bases from V and 9 bases from J, leaving 5 bases between. CDR3 loop: CASSLPPEQFF. In DNA form, the CDR3 reads TGTGCCAGCAGTTTACCTCCTGAGCAGTTCTTC.

This clonotype was recorded at least ten times. The genes are TRBV12-3 or TRBV12-4 and TRBJ1-1; D may be TRBD1 (5 bases). V gave up 7 bases and J gave up 11 bases, with 32 bases separating them. This CDR3 region has 17 residues. CDR3 bases: TGTGCCAGCACCAAGGGACCTGGGGCACTGAGGTTCATTGAGGCTTTCTTT. Amino acids: CASTKGPGALRFIEAFF.

The J gene is TRBJ2-5, the V gene TRBV5-1, with D uncertain. CDR3 size: 11 residues. Trimming took off 7 bases at V and 5 bases at J, with 9 bases between the two ends. The germline V gene has CDR1 SGHRS and CDR2 YFSETQ. The CDR3 loop is CASLGRETQYF. The CDR3 nucleotides read TGCGCCAGCCTGGGTAGGGAGACCCAGTACTTC.

The gene calls are TRBV20-1 and TRBJ1-1; D remains unclear. V gave up 3 bases and J gave up 5 bases, with 16 bases separating them. The germline V gene encodes CDR1 DFQATT and CDR2 SNEGSKA (reference sequence). The length of the CDR3 is 14 residues. CDR3 sequence reads: CSASRHTSGTEAFF. The DNA for the CDR3 is TGCAGTGCTAGTCGCCACACCTCGGGGACTGAAGCTTTCTTT.

This clonotype was recorded many times. This chain links TRBV20-1 with TRBJ1-2, with 7 bases aligning to TRBD1. This CDR3 spans 14 amino acids. The germline gives CDR1 DFQATT, CDR2 SNEGSKA (reference sequence). V lost 6 bases to trimming and J lost 4 bases; unmatched junction nucleotides: 11. The CDR3, as DNA: TGCAGTGCCCCTTCATCACAGGGGCTCTATGGCTACACCTTC. As protein: CSAPSSQGLYGYTF.

V usage is TRBV27 and J usage is TRBJ2-5, with 10 positions matching TRBD2. The V gene end was trimmed by 5 bases and the J gene end by 3 bases; junction bases not matched to a gene: 15. This CDR3 is built from 18 residues. Germline-derived CDR1 and CDR2 are MNHEY and SMNVEV (reference sequence). CDR3 nucleotide sequence: TGTGCCAGCAGTCTCACCCCCCCCGCGGGACTAGCGAAAGAGACCCAGTACTTC. This encodes CASSLTPPAGLAKETQYF.

This clonotype was found many times. The V call is TRBV28, the J call TRBJ1-5, with unresolved D. CDR1 is MDHEN, CDR2 SYDVKM, per germline. V shed 2 bases and J shed 1 base, with 15 bases lying between them. The CDR3 length is 17 residues. The CDR3 region has the DNA TGTGCCAGCAGTTTACCCCGGCGGGTAAAAAGCAATCAGCCCCAGCATTTT. It codes for CASSLPRRVKSNQPQHF.

V and J are TRBV29-1 and TRBJ2-3; 7 bases are a match to TRBD1. Germline CDR1 SQVTM, CDR2 ANQGSEA. There are 15 residues in the CDR3. Trimming removed 6 bases from V and 11 bases from J; junction bases left unmatched: 20. This chain's CDR3 is CSVLGQEYTGKGQYF. The CDR3 DNA reads TGCAGCGTACTTGGACAGGAGTATACCGGAAAGGGGCAGTATTTT.

The CDR3 region has the DNA TGTGCCAGCAGCCAAGGTACTGCGGGGGGAGTACAAGAGACCCAGTACTTC. Translation gives CASSQGTAGGVQETQYF. The chain combines TRBV3-1 with TRBJ2-5, with 8 bases aligning to TRBD2. V shed 1 base and J 2 bases; nucleotides not matched to a gene: 9. Per the germline V gene, CDR1 is LGHDT and CDR2 is YNNKEL (reference sequence). This CDR3 is 17 amino acids long.

This clonotype was detected many times. CDR3 bases: TGTGCCAGCAGCCAGTGGGACAGGTGGGGCAATGAGCAGTTCTTC. This encodes CASSQWDRWGNEQFF. This chain links TRBV14 with TRBJ2-1; TRBD1 agrees at 8 bases. Germline assignment: CDR1 SGHDN and CDR2 FVKESK. This CDR3 has 15 amino acids. V lost 3 bases and J lost 6; bases outside the gene matches: 7.

A word on this clonotype: A single base separates this from a much larger clone, so it may be a read error. The rearrangement links TRBV11-2 to TRBJ1-3; 7 bases match TRBD1. The CDR3 has 16 amino acids. The germline V gene encodes CDR1 SGHAT and CDR2 FQNNGV. In DNA form, the CDR3 reads TGTGCCGGCAGCATCGGACAGGCGGCCGCTGGAAACACCATATATTTT. Translated: CAGSIGQAAAGNTIYF. Full variable domain (outside the CDR3, taken from reference TRBV11-2 and TRBJ1-3): EAGVAQSPRYKIIEKRQSVAFWCNPISGHATLYWYQQILGQGPKLLIQFQNNGVVDDSQLPKDRFSAERLKGVDSTLKIQPAKLEDSAVYLCAGSIGQAAAGNTIYFGEGSWLTVV.

The genes are TRBV7-9 and TRBJ2-1; 7 bases are shared with TRBD1. In germline, CDR1 is SEHNR, CDR2 FQNEAQ (reference sequence). The CDR3 consists of 14 residues. V shed 2 bases and J 9 bases; nucleotides not matched to a gene: 7. CDR3 protein: CASSLLGGLGEQFF. In DNA form, the CDR3 reads TGTGCCAGCAGCTTACTAGGGGGCCTCGGTGAGCAGTTCTTC.

This clonotype has a count of ten or more. The rearrangement uses TRBV15 and TRBJ1-1; the D is unclear. Germline CDR1 LNHNV, CDR2 YYDKDF (reference sequence). The CDR3 has 13 residues. The V end lost 8 bases, the J end lost 1 base, and 11 bases lay between the germline ends. CDR3 DNA sequence: TGTGCCACCCGCGGGGTGACGAACACTGAAGCTTTCTTT. Translated, it gives CATRGVTNTEAFF.

This clonotype was seen a single time. The rearrangement joins TRBV19 to TRBJ1-2; D perhaps matches TRBD1 (6 bases). Looked up from germline, CDR1 is LNHDA and CDR2 is SQIVND (reference sequence). V lost 3 bases, J lost 8 bases, and 16 bases lay in between. The CDR3 runs 14 residues. The CDR3 region has the DNA TGTGCCAGTAGTATCTTCCAGACAGGCGTCGGCTACACCTTC. Protein sequence: CASSIFQTGVGYTF.

This rearrangement joins TRBV28 to TRBJ2-7; the match to TRBD2 covers 7 bases. The CDR3 totals 13 residues. With V trimmed by 7 bases and J by 0 bases, 3 bases remained unmatched. Germline V gene lookup returns CDR1 MDHEN and CDR2 SYDVKM. In nucleotides, the CDR3 is TGTGCCAGCATGAGCGGGATCTCCTACGAGCAGTACTTC. It is translated as CASMSGISYEQYF.

The chain is built from TRBV2 and TRBJ1-1; perhaps TRBD1 as D (5 bases). Germline lookup yields CDR1 SNHLY and CDR2 FYNNEI. Trimming pared 8 bases from V and 1 base from J, leaving 8 bases between. The CDR3 spans 12 residues. CDR3: CASWGGNTEAFF. The DNA for the CDR3 is TGTGCCAGCTGGGGGGGGAACACTGAAGCTTTCTTT.

This clonotype was counted between two and nine times. The gene calls are TRBV6-1 and TRBJ1-5, with 9 bases aligning to TRBD1. The CDR3 totals 13 residues. After removal of 8 bases from V and 5 bases from J, the junction contained 4 bases not matched to a gene. Germline lookup yields CDR1 MNHNS and CDR2 SASEGT. CDR3 amino acids: CASGTGLDQPQHF. The DNA for the CDR3 is TGTGCCAGCGGGACAGGGTTGGATCAGCCCCAGCATTTT.